This is a list of T cell receptor beta chains from one sample in a study of cytomegalovirus exposure and HLA in healthy donors. The method was immunoSEQ multiplex PCR; TCRdb's version includes in-frame clones alone and lacks a portion of them. The sample records about 60,000 clones, 70% to 80% being singletons. Specimen: PBMCs. These receptors originate from a woman aged 55 to 70 in good health and CMV-seropositive. Both conserved end residues are part of each CDR3. The order of the fields is clone size, J gene, D gene, V gene, CDR3 protein, CDR3 DNA. A D gene is named only where the DNA matches it firmly. Rows give clone size only sometimes, using once, few, many, or a class for an expanded clone.

>NA|TRBJ1-4|NA|TRBV5-1
CASRNSPVSTNEKLFF
TGCGCCAGCAGAAATAGTCCCGTTTCAACTAATGAAAAACTGTTTTTT
>NA|TRBJ1-1|NA|TRBV7-2
CASSFLTGFEAFF
TGTGCCAGCAGCTTCCTGACAGGCTTTGAAGCTTTCTTT
>NA|TRBJ2-3|NA|TRBV5-6
CASSEDTIRTDTQYF
TGTGCCAGCAGCGAAGACACGATTCGCACAGATACGCAGTATTTT
>NA|TRBJ2-7|NA|TRBV5-6
CASSAGTLYEQYF
TGTGCCAGCAGCGCCGGGACACTCTACGAGCAGTACTTC
>NA|TRBJ2-7|TRBD2|TRBV4-1
CASSTRTSTGTSGIYEQYF
TGCGCCAGCAGCACGCGCACTTCCACCGGGACTAGCGGGATCTACGAGCAGTACTTC
>NA|TRBJ1-2|NA|TRBV5-6
CASSSGQYYGYTF
TGTGCCAGCAGTTCCGGACAATACTATGGCTACACCTTC
>NA|TRBJ1-2|TRBD1|TRBV10-1
CASSDSGQGMEGYTF
TGCGCCAGCAGTGATTCGGGACAGGGTATGGAGGGCTACACCTTC
>NA|TRBJ2-5|NA|TRBV15
CATSRDMQETQYF
TGTGCCACCAGCAGAGATATGCAGGAGACCCAGTACTTC
>NA|TRBJ2-5|TRBD1|TRBV4-3
CASSQGQGGQETQYF
TGCGCCAGCAGCCAAGGACAGGGGGGTCAAGAGACCCAGTACTTC
>few|TRBJ2-5|TRBD2|TRBV5-4
CASSWGGRTSGGETQYF
TGTGCCAGCAGCTGGGGCGGTAGGACTAGCGGGGGGGAGACCCAGTACTTC
>few|TRBJ1-2|TRBD1|TRBV7-9
CASSLGQTGLGEGYTF
TGTGCCAGCAGCCTGGGACAGACCGGGCTTGGGGAAGGCTACACCTTC
>NA|TRBJ2-2|NA|TRBV4-2
CASSPGGLDGELFF
TGTGCCAGCAGCCCTGGGGGACTTGACGGGGAGCTGTTTTTT
>NA|TRBJ2-5|NA|TRBV13
CASSLGSETQYF
TGTGCCAGCAGCTTAGGGTCGGAGACCCAGTACTTC
>NA|TRBJ1-6|NA|TRBV7-9
CASSLPGAASQYNSPLHF
TGTGCCAGCAGCTTACCTGGGGCCGCATCGCAGTATAATTCACCCCTCCACTTT
>NA|TRBJ1-2|TRBD1|TRBV18
CASSPGTGGGYTF
TGTGCCAGCTCACCCGGGACAGGGGGAGGCTACACCTTC
>NA|TRBJ2-7|TRBD2|TRBV4-1
CASSHTAGLSADYEQYF
TGCGCCAGCAGCCATACAGCGGGACTTTCGGCCGACTACGAGCAGTACTTC
>NA|TRBJ1-2|TRBD1|TRBV10-3
CAIRQGQFYGYTF
TGTGCCATCCGACAGGGACAGTTCTATGGCTACACCTTC
>NA|TRBJ1-2|TRBD1|TRBV6-5
CASSYRQGLNYGYTF
TGTGCCAGCAGTTACAGACAGGGACTCAACTATGGCTACACCTTC
>few|TRBJ1-2|NA|TRBV7-9
CASSPRAGTLNYGYTF
TGTGCCAGCAGCCCCAGGGCGGGGACCCTTAACTATGGCTACACCTTC
>NA|TRBJ2-7|NA|TRBV18
CASSPRMESYEQYF
TGTGCCAGCTCACCCAGGATGGAAAGTTACGAGCAGTACTTC
>NA|TRBJ2-7|NA|TRBV29-1
CSVEIFYEAHEQYF
TGCAGCGTTGAGATTTTTTATGAGGCCCACGAGCAGTACTTC
>once|TRBJ2-3|TRBD2|TRBV7-2
CASSLGLAARPQYF
TGTGCCAGCAGCTTGGGACTAGCGGCTCGACCGCAGTATTTT
>NA|TRBJ1-1|NA|TRBV29-1
CSVAGVTEAFF
TGCAGCGTGGCAGGGGTCACTGAAGCTTTCTTT
>NA|TRBJ2-7|NA|TRBV18
CASSPTRAGVEQYF
TGTGCCAGCTCACCCACCCGGGCAGGGGTCGAGCAGTACTTC
>NA|TRBJ2-1|TRBD2|TRBV10-3
CAIGKRGVAGGTSSYNEQFF
TGTGCCATCGGGAAGAGGGGTGTAGCGGGGGGGACGAGCTCCTACAATGAGCAGTTCTTC
>NA|TRBJ2-7|TRBD2|TRBV2
CASSEPSGGEQYF
TGTGCCAGCAGTGAACCTAGCGGGGGCGAGCAGTACTTC
>NA|TRBJ1-1|NA|TRBV4-2
CASRPSGVEDTEAFF
TGTGCCAGCAGACCATCAGGGGTCGAGGACACTGAAGCTTTCTTT